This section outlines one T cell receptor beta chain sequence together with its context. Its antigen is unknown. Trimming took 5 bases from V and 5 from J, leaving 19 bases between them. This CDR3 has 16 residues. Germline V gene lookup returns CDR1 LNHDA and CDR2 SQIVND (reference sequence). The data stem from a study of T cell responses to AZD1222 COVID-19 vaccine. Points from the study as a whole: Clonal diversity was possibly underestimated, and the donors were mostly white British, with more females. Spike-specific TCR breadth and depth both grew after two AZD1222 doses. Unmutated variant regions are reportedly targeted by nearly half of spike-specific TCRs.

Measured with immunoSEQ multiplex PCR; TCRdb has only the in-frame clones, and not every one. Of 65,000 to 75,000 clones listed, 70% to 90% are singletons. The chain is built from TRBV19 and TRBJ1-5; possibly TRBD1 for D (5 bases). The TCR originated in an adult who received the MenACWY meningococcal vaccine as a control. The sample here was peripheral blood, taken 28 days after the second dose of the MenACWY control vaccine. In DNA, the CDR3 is TGTGCCAGTAGTTCCATCACCGGGACGTCTTATCAGCCCCAGCATTTT. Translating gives CASSSITGTSYQPQHF. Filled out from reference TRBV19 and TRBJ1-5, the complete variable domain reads DGGITQSPKYLFRKEGQNVTLSCEQNLNHDAMYWYRQDPGQGLRLIYYSQIVNDFQKGDIAEGYSVSREKKESFPLTVTSAQKNPTAFYLCASSSITGTSYQPQHFGDGTRLSIL.